A single sample is the source of the 28 T cell receptor beta chains below, sequenced in a study of post-analysis software for immune sequencing data. These receptors' antigens are unknown. General study findings and limits: Patients showed TRBV5-6, TRBV5-1 and TRBV20-1 among 4 or 5 TRBV segments more frequent than in controls.

The authors incorporated unique molecular identifiers into the TCR beta cDNA libraries. TCRdb re-called the PCR reads with MiXCR, one entry per CDR3 protein. There are about 820,000 distinct CDR3 sequences in the sample; approximately 53% occur only once, and approximately 4.5% lies in the top ten. Sequencing was done on a sample of blood. These receptors were obtained from a girl aged 5 to 17 with multiple sclerosis.

This clonotype was found once. This chain joins TRBV20-1 and TRBJ2-3, with TRBD2 identical over 8 bases. Germline V gene data show CDR1 as DFQATT and CDR2 as SNEGSKA (reference sequence). The CDR3 covers 15 residues. V was clipped by 3 bases and J by 4 bases; unmatched bases: 9. Here the CDR3 DNA reads TGCAGTGCTAGGTTCCTAGCGGGCCTCTCAGATACGCAGTATTTT. This codes for CSARFLAGLSDTQYF.

This chain links TRBV20-1 with TRBJ1-5; no firm D call. This CDR3 is built from 13 residues. V lost 4 bases and J lost 2, with 9 bases in between. Germline values: CDR1 DFQATT, CDR2 SNEGSKA (reference sequence). This CDR3 is CSATPQRNQPQHF. DNA of the CDR3: TGCAGTGCTACTCCACAACGCAATCAGCCCCAGCATTTT.

The chain links TRBV20-1 to TRBJ2-1; D is perhaps TRBD2 (5 bases). V lost 0 bases and J 0 bases, leaving 12 bases between the germline ends. There are 16 residues in the CDR3. Germline V gives CDR1 DFQATT, CDR2 SNEGSKA (reference sequence). DNA of the CDR3: TGCAGTGCTAGAGATCTGGAGCGGAGCTCCTACAATGAGCAGTTCTTC. It yields the protein CSARDLERSSYNEQFF.

The chain has TRBV20-1 and TRBJ2-7; D gene uncertain. V lost 6 bases, J lost 0 bases, and 15 bases lay in between. Germline V gene lookup returns CDR1 DFQATT and CDR2 SNEGSKA (reference sequence). The CDR3 loop spans 14 amino acids. CDR3 protein: CSARLAPFSYEQYF. In DNA, the CDR3 is TGCAGTGCCCGTTTGGCGCCCTTCTCCTACGAGCAGTACTTC.

The rearrangement links TRBV27 to TRBJ2-7; 7 bases map to TRBD2. Germline lookup yields CDR1 MNHEY and CDR2 SMNVEV (reference sequence). The CDR3 runs 16 residues. Losses at the gene ends were 2 bases for V and 4 bases for J; bases not matched to a gene: 11. The CDR3 protein is CASSLVPTSALYEQYF. Here the CDR3 DNA reads TGTGCCAGCAGTTTAGTTCCCACTAGCGCCCTGTACGAGCAGTACTTC.

This chain links TRBV18 with TRBJ2-7, with TRBD1 matching 8 bases. The CDR3 has 16 residues. Germline V gene data show CDR1 as KGHSH and CDR2 as LQKENI. Trimming removed 6 bases from V and 4 bases from J; junction bases left unmatched: 14. The CDR3 loop is CASSAGTGSKGYEQYF. CDR3 DNA: TGTGCCAGCTCCGCCGGGACAGGCTCCAAGGGTTACGAGCAGTACTTC.

The rearrangement joins TRBV20-1 to TRBJ2-1, with 9 bases fitting TRBD2. The CDR3 has 14 amino acids. Germline CDR1 reads DFQATT; CDR2 reads SNEGSKA (reference sequence). Unmatched junction bases numbered 5, after V lost 1 base and J lost 7 bases. CDR3 in amino acids: CSARGGGARNEQFF. In DNA, the CDR3 is TGCAGTGCTAGAGGCGGGGGGGCGCGGAATGAGCAGTTCTTC.

This clonotype occurred a few times. The chain links TRBV5-1 to TRBJ1-2; D ambiguous. The CDR3 contains 13 residues. Trimming took off 0 bases at V and 4 bases at J, with 7 bases between the two ends. Germline values: CDR1 SGHRS, CDR2 YFSETQ. CDR3 amino acids: CASSLELRYGYTF. The CDR3 DNA reads TGCGCCAGCAGCTTGGAACTCCGCTATGGCTACACCTTC.

There are a few counts of this clonotype. The chain is built from TRBV7-3 and TRBJ1-2, with 8 bases aligning to TRBD1. The CDR3 consists of 14 residues. Per germline, CDR1 SGHTA and CDR2 FQGTGA. V gave up 3 bases and J gave up 5 bases; unmatched junction bases: 5. Here the CDR3 reads CASSFNDRGYGYTF. The CDR3 region has the DNA TGTGCCAGCAGCTTCAACGACAGGGGATATGGCTACACCTTC.

V and J are TRBV29-1 and TRBJ2-1; 7 bases align to TRBD2. V dropped 7 bases and J dropped 5; count of bases not matched to a gene: 14. Germline CDR1 is SQVTM and CDR2 is ANQGSEA. This CDR3 region has 15 residues. The CDR3 protein is CSAETGRPLDNEQFF. For the CDR3, the DNA is TGCAGCGCCGAAACCGGGAGGCCTCTAGACAATGAGCAGTTCTTC.

This clonotype occurred once. V and J are TRBV20-1 and TRBJ1-6, with TRBD1 matching 7 bases. V dropped 2 bases and J dropped 0; count of bases not matched to a gene: 13. Germline lookup yields CDR1 DFQATT and CDR2 SNEGSKA (reference sequence). CDR3 length equals 19 residues. In nucleotides, the CDR3 is TGCAGTGCTAGAAGGTCCGGGACAGAGAGCGGCTCCTATAATTCACCCCTCCACTTT. Translated, it gives CSARRSGTESGSYNSPLHF.

This clonotype was seen a few times. CDR3 sequence (DNA): TGTGCCAGCAGTTATACGCGGATACGGTCTAACTATGGCTACACCTTC. Translation gives CASSYTRIRSNYGYTF. The rearrangement links TRBV5-5 to TRBJ1-2; D is undetermined. The CDR3 totals 16 residues. Germline V lookup: CDR1 SGHKS, CDR2 YYEKEE (reference sequence). The V end was cut by 5 bases, the J end by 0 bases, with 17 bases between.

This clonotype was picked up a small number of times. V gene TRBV6-5 combines with J gene TRBJ1-1, with TRBD1 matching over 7 bases. The CDR3 extends over 14 amino acids. The germline CDR1 and CDR2 sequences are MNHEY and SVGAGI. The V and J ends lost 5 bases and 2 bases, in that order; junction bases with no gene match: 5. DNA for the CDR3: TGTGCCAGCAGTCACAGGGGAAGAAACACTGAAGCTTTCTTT. It yields the protein CASSHRGRNTEAFF.

The chain carries TRBV20-1 and TRBJ2-1; TRBD1 is a possible D gene (6 bases). The CDR3 is 16 residues long. Trimming removed 0 bases from V and 0 bases from J, with 12 bases in between. CDR1 and CDR2 (germline): DFQATT, SNEGSKA (reference sequence). CDR3 protein: CSARDNRASSYNEQFF. Here the CDR3 DNA reads TGCAGTGCTAGAGATAACAGGGCGAGCTCCTACAATGAGCAGTTCTTC.

This clonotype showed up just a few times. V gene TRBV10-3 combines with J gene TRBJ1-2; D gene unclear. The V end lost 0 bases, the J end lost 5 bases, and 16 bases lay between the germline ends. The CDR3 runs to 16 residues. The germline V gene has CDR1 ENHRY and CDR2 SYGVKD. CDR3 nucleotides: TGTGCCATCAGTGAGTCGGAGGTCCAGCTAGTTTATGGCTACACCTTC. As protein: CAISESEVQLVYGYTF.

V is TRBV20-1 and J is TRBJ1-2; 7 bases are shared with TRBD1. CDR3 length: 12 amino acids. Trimming cost V 5 bases and J 11 bases; bases outside gene matches: 11. Germline loops: CDR1 DFQATT, CDR2 SNEGSKA (reference sequence). The CDR3: CSAPDREGVYTF. CDR3 nucleotide sequence: TGCAGTGCTCCTGACAGGGAAGGGGTTTACACCTTC.

This rearrangement joins TRBV29-1 to TRBJ2-1, with D uncertain. The CDR3 extends over 14 amino acids. In germline, CDR1 is SQVTM, CDR2 ANQGSEA. The V and J ends lost 3 bases and 2 bases respectively, with 11 bases between them. CDR3 loop: CSVDGYMAYNEQFF. CDR3 coding DNA: TGCAGCGTTGACGGGTACATGGCCTACAATGAGCAGTTCTTC.

J is TRBJ2-4 and V is TRBV5-1; D may be TRBD2 (6 bases). V lost 3 bases and J 5 bases, leaving 15 bases between the germline ends. Germline CDR1 and CDR2: SGHRS and YFSETQ. There are 15 residues in the CDR3. DNA of the CDR3: TGCGCCAGCAGCTGGCGGGACGGCAGAGAAAACATTCAGTACTTC. As protein: CASSWRDGRENIQYF.

This chain joins TRBV7-8 and TRBJ2-3; the match to TRBD2 covers 16 bases. CDR3 length equals 20 residues. J was trimmed by 3 bases and V by 5 bases; bases with no gene match: 14. The germline V gene has CDR1 SGHVS and CDR2 FQNEAQ. The CDR3 DNA reads TGTGCCAGCAGCACCCCGGGACTAGCGGGAGGGCCGGTGCTTACAGATACGCAGTATTTT. It specifies CASSTPGLAGGPVLTDTQYF.

The chain is built from TRBV6-5 and TRBJ1-6, with D unclear. Deletions cut 5 bases from V and 7 bases from J, with 12 bases between. The CDR3 extends over 14 amino acids. CDR1 is MNHEY and CDR2 is SVGAGI in the germline V gene. DNA of the CDR3: TGTGCCAGCAGTCTCCGTAGGGAAAATTCACCCCTCCACTTT. This sequence encodes CASSLRRENSPLHF.

V is TRBV5-1 and J is TRBJ2-1, with D tentatively TRBD2 (6 bases). CDR3 length: 14 amino acids. Trimming cost V 4 bases and J 6 bases, with 14 bases left between them. Germline V CDR1 and CDR2: SGHRS, YFSETQ. The CDR3 DNA reads TGCGCCAGCAGCGTCGCGACCGGGGGCAATGAGCAGTTCTTC. As protein: CASSVATGGNEQFF.

This clonotype occurred many times. V and J are TRBV7-6 and TRBJ2-7; 15 bases match TRBD2. The V segment lost 5 bases and the J segment 1 base; nucleotides outside the gene matches: 18. Germline assignment: CDR1 SGHVS and CDR2 FNYEAQ. The CDR3 has 21 amino acids. For the CDR3, the DNA is TGTGCCAGCAGCCAACGGACAAGTGGGGGACTAGCGGGAGGCAGGTCCTACGAGCAGTACTTC. Residues: CASSQRTSGGLAGGRSYEQYF.

This clonotype was observed a few times. The V call is TRBV5-1, the J call TRBJ2-1; 9 bases match TRBD2. Germline-derived CDR1 and CDR2 are SGHRS and YFSETQ. With V trimmed by 3 bases and J by 5 bases, 6 bases remained unmatched. The length of the CDR3 is 15 residues. In nucleotides, the CDR3 is TGCGCCAGCAGCTCAAGGCTAGCGGGACACAATGAGCAGTTCTTC. It codes for CASSSRLAGHNEQFF.

This clonotype has a handful of counts. V and J are TRBV5-1 and TRBJ2-7; D unclear. The CDR3 consists of 14 residues. V was trimmed by 2 bases and J by 0 bases, leaving 9 bases between them. Germline lookup yields CDR1 SGHRS and CDR2 YFSETQ. The CDR3 sequence is CASSFSRSSYEQYF. In DNA form, the CDR3 reads TGCGCCAGCAGCTTTTCGCGGAGCTCCTACGAGCAGTACTTC. Together with reference TRBV5-1 and TRBJ2-7, the CDR3 gives the full variable domain: KAGVTQTPRYLIKTRGQQVTLSCSPISGHRSVSWYQQTPGQGLQFLFEYFSETQRNKGNFPGRFSGRQFSNSRSEMNVSTLELGDSALYLCASSFSRSSYEQYFGPGTRLTVT.

The chain carries TRBV5-1 and TRBJ2-1, with 10 bases that match TRBD2. The V gene's germline CDR1 is SGHRS and CDR2 YFSETQ. The CDR3 is made up of 14 amino acids. J was trimmed by 9 bases and V by 5 bases; bases with no gene match: 8. The CDR3 DNA reads TGCGCCAGCAGTGGTCTAGCGGGAGTCACTGAGCAGTTCTTC. It codes for CASSGLAGVTEQFF.

This sequence joins TRBV7-9 and TRBJ1-1; no clear D gene. V was shortened by 4 bases and J by 0 bases, with 15 bases between the two germline ends. This CDR3 is built from 16 residues. CDR1 is SEHNR and CDR2 is FQNEAQ in the germline V gene (reference sequence). The CDR3 bases are TGTGCCAGCAGCTCCCCCCGACTGGCAATGAACACTGAAGCTTTCTTT. Amino acid sequence: CASSSPRLAMNTEAFF. Full variable domain (outside the CDR3, taken from reference TRBV7-9 and TRBJ1-1): DTGVSQNPRHKITKRGQNVTFRCDPISEHNRLYWYRQTLGQGPEFLTYFQNEAQLEKSRLLSDRFSAERPKGSFSTLEIQRTEQGDSAMYLCASSSPRLAMNTEAFFGQGTRLTVV.

The V gene is TRBV2, the J gene TRBJ2-7, with 8 bases matching TRBD2. Unmatched junction bases numbered 5, after V lost 1 base and J lost 3 bases. Germline V gives CDR1 SNHLY, CDR2 FYNNEI. This CDR3 is built from 15 residues. CDR3 nucleotides: TGTGCCAGCAGTGAAGTAGTACTAGCGGACTACGAGCAGTACTTC. This codes for CASSEVVLADYEQYF.

The rearrangement joins TRBV20-1 to TRBJ2-4; 8 bases match TRBD2. The J call may be in error: the DNA end matches TRBJ2-7 better. Germline V lookup: CDR1 DFQATT, CDR2 SNEGSKA (reference sequence). The CDR3 loop spans 16 amino acids. The CDR3 nucleotides are TGCAGTGCCGGACCTAGTAGCGGGGTCCCGACCTACGAGCAGTACTTC. This sequence encodes CSAGPSSGVPTYEQYF.